The rows below give T cell receptor beta chains drawn from one sample of a study of blood T cells in healthy people across ages. Via MiXCR, TCRdb re-called the 5' RACE reads, giving one row per CDR3 protein. The repertoire consists of about 1.1 million distinct CDR3 sequences, with under 40% occurring once and the leading ten covering around 13%. The sample taken for sequencing was blood. These TCRs come from a man between 18 and 35 years old in good health. The CDR3 runs from the conserved cysteine through the conserved F or W. Fields, in order: V gene, clone size, D gene, J gene, CDR3 DNA, CDR3 protein. The D gene is left open where the match is weak. Expanded clones are given a class, and other clones once, few, many or no size at all.

TRBV25-1	NA	NA	TRBJ2-2	TGTGCCAGCGGTACACAGGGTAGAGGGGAGCTGTTTTTT	CASGTQGRGELFF
TRBV7-9	many	NA	TRBJ2-7	TGTGCCAGCAGCTTAACCGCCTACGAGCAGTACTTC	CASSLTAYEQYF
TRBV2	once	TRBD2	TRBJ2-2	TGTGCCAGCAGTGATCTAGCGGGGGTGGCCGGGGAGCTGTTTTTT	CASSDLAGVAGELFF
TRBV27	few	NA	TRBJ1-6	TGTGCCAGCAGTTTATCGATCGGGGGCCAGGCTGATTCACCCCTCCACTTT	CASSLSIGGQADSPLHF
TRBV29-1	NA	TRBD1	TRBJ1-2	TGCAGCGTTGAAGATCTTTCGGGGGGACAGGGAAACTATGGCTACACCTTC	CSVEDLSGGQGNYGYTF
TRBV6-5	NA	TRBD1	TRBJ2-3	TGTGCCAGGACACAGATAGGGGGCAGGAGCTTGAAGCCGCAGTATTTT	CARTQIGGRSLKPQYF
TRBV27	NA	TRBD1	TRBJ2-1	TGTGCCAGCAGGGTCGATGGACAGGGGACCTACAGTGAGCAGTTCTTC	CASRVDGQGTYSEQFF
TRBV6-1	few	TRBD1	TRBJ1-2	TGTGCCAGCGTCGGGACAGGGAGAGGCTACACCTTC	CASVGTGRGYTF
TRBV6-2/TRBV6-3	NA	TRBD2	TRBJ2-1	TGTGCCAGTAGTTATGTGGCGGGGGAGAACAATGAGCAGTTCTTC	CASSYVAGENNEQFF
TRBV27	NA	NA	TRBJ1-1	TGTGCCAGCAGTAAAACCATCGGGACTGAAGCTTTCTTT	CASSKTIGTEAFF
TRBV29-1	NA	NA	TRBJ2-3	TGCAGCGCTTCGCGGGACAGAAGTCCCCAGGCTTCGCAGTATTTT	CSASRDRSPQASQYF
TRBV28	few	NA	TRBJ1-4	TGTGCCAGCAGTTTATGGGACGGGCAGCGTGAAAAACTGTTTTTT	CASSLWDGQREKLFF
TRBV4-3	NA	NA	TRBJ2-5	TGCGCCAGCAGCCAAGATCAGGGTCGACAGCGGAATCCGTACTTC	CASSQDQGRQRNPYF
TRBV3-1	NA	NA	TRBJ1-1	TGTGCCAGCAGCCAAGACCGGGGGACGGGGAGCAGGATGAACACTGAAGCTTTCTTT	CASSQDRGTGSRMNTEAFF
TRBV6-1	once	TRBD1	TRBJ1-2	TGTGCCAGCAGGTCGGGACAGGCTTCCGCGATTCACTATGGCCACACCTTC	CASRSGQASAIHYGHTF
TRBV12-3/TRBV12-4	NA	TRBD2	TRBJ2-2	TGTGCCAGCAGAGGGACTAGCGGGGGGGCGGTTTTCACCGGGGAGCTGTTTTTT	CASRGTSGGAVFTGELFF
TRBV27	NA	NA	TRBJ2-3	TGTGCCAGCAGTCGCAAGGGGCGGGGTGAAGGAGATACGCAGTATTTT	CASSRKGRGEGDTQYF
TRBV7-9	few	NA	TRBJ1-4	TGTGCCAGCAGCCCCGGTAGCGAAAAACTGTTTTTT	CASSPGSEKLFF
TRBV20-1	NA	NA	TRBJ1-2	TGCAGTGCTAGAGATATCAGGGACTATGGCTACACCTTC	CSARDIRDYGYTF
TRBV4-3	NA	NA	TRBJ2-3	TGCGCCAGCAGCCAAGATCGAGGAGGCGCGGATACGCGGTATTTT	CASSQDRGGADTRYF
TRBV4-3	few	NA	TRBJ2-6	TGCGCCAGCAGCCAAGATATAAGCTCTGGGGCCAACGTCCTGACTTTC	CASSQDISSGANVLTF
TRBV29-1	few	NA	TRBJ2-3	TGCAGCGTGAGGATGGGGCAGCGTAGCACAGATACGCAGTATTTT	CSVRMGQRSTDTQYF
TRBV3-1	few	NA	TRBJ2-3	TGTGCCAGCAGAGTGGGCACTAGCACAGATACGCAGTATTTT	CASRVGTSTDTQYF